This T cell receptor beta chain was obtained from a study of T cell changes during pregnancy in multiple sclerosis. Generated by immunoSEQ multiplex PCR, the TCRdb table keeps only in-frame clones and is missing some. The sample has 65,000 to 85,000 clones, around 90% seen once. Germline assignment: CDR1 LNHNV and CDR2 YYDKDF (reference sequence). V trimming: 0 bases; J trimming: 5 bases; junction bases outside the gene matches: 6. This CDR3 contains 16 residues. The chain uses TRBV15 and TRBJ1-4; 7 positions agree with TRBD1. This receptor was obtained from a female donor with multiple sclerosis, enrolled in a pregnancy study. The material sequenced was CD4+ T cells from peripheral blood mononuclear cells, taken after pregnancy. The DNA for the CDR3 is TGTGCCACCAGCAGAGAGTGGAGGGGGCTGAATGAAAAACTGTTTTTT. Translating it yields CATSREWRGLNEKLFF.